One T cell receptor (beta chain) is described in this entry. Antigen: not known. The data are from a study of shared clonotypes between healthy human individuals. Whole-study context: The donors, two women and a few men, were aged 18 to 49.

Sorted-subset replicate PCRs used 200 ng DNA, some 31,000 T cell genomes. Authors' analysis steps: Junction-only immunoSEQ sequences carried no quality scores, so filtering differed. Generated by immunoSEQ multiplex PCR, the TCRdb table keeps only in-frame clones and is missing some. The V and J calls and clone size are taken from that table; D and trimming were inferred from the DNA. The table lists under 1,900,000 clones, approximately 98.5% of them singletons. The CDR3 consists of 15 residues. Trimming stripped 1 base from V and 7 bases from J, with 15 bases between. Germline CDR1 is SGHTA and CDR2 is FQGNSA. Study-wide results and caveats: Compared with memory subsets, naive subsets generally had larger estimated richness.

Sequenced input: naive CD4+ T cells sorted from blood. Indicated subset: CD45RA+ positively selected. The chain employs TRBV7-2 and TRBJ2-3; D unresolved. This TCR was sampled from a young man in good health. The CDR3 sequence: CASSLVGSTRNTQYF. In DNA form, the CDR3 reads TGTGCCAGCAGCTTAGTCGGGTCAACACGGAATACGCAGTATTTT.